The clone carrying this T cell receptor (beta chain) showed up just once. Its antigen is not identified. The CDR3 runs to 14 residues. Germline V lookup: CDR1 SNHLY, CDR2 FYNNEI. The V end lost 2 bases, the J end lost 5 bases, and 10 bases lay between the germline ends. The protocol was immunoSEQ multiplex PCR, while the TCRdb copy is restricted to in-frame clones and leaves out a portion. The sample has some 30,000 clones; approximately 82% are singletons. The memory gate held CD4+ cells that were not CD45RA+CCR7+CD95- naive cells, over 95% pure. Total CD4+ T cells and monocytes came from CD4/CD14 microbead positive selection. The source of the sample is a study of human CD4 T cells and Enterobacteriaceae. Study findings and constraints: In the top 5%: about 55% of the 19 and about 65% of the roughly 34 cross-reactive clonotypes. Ex vivo reactivity came only from nucleotide matches to CFSE-low cultures.

Sequencing was carried out using memory CD4+ T cells from blood. The receptor's source is a human donor in good health. The chain uses TRBV2 and TRBJ1-5; D remains ambiguous. The CDR3 bases are TGTGCCAGCAGTGAATCCAATTGGGATCAGCCCCAGCATTTT. Protein: CASSESNWDQPQHF.